The entry below gives a single T cell receptor beta chain sequence along with its context. Its antigen is still unknown. Documented treatment: around 19 received Ad26.COV2.S at low or high dose, single or two shots; about 5 received placebo; per-sample allocation not given. All samples were drawn on day 63, counting from the first vaccine or placebo injection. This record comes from a study of Ad26.COV2.S vaccination and SARS-CoV-2 variants. CDR3 size: 14 residues. V lost 2 bases and J lost 2, with 10 bases in between. CDR1 and CDR2 (germline): MNHEY, SVGAGI. TCRdb keeps only in-frame clones here, not all; method: immunoSEQ multiplex PCR. This table holds 400,000 to 450,000 clones, around nine tenths found once. Study conclusions and caveats: It was found that vaccine and placebo recipients had similar non-spike TCR breadth. Total T cell responses may have been underestimated by the TCR breadth and depth analyses.

Sequenced here: peripheral blood, sampled in a trial of Ad26.COV2.S vaccine versus placebo. This chain connects TRBV6-5 to TRBJ2-7; possible D gene TRBD1, 7 bases. The receptor was derived from a person aged 18-65 years who received the Ad26.COV2.S COVID-19 vaccine or a placebo. The CDR3 nucleotides are TGTGCCAGCAGTTACCAGGGGGGTCCCTACGAGCAGTACTTC. It specifies CASSYQGGPYEQYF.